These T cell receptor beta chains were read from a single sample in a study of T-cell memory formation after mild COVID-19. TCRdb fed the 5' RACE reads into MiXCR, producing one record per CDR3 protein. Seen here are approximately 570,000 distinct CDR3 sequences, roughly 17% observed once, and the top ten hold around 12%. The sample taken for sequencing was PBMCs or a T cell subset sorted from them (not recorded which). These TCRs come from an adult woman who had mild COVID-19 (a few samples of this study predate the infection). Cell type and time point are not known. Each CDR3 is given without its conserved first and last residue. D genes are given only for firm matches.

V	J	D	CDR3
TRBV12-3/TRBV12-4	TRBJ2-1	-	ASSSIVEQF
TRBV18	TRBJ2-7	-	ASSPGSGYPYEQY
TRBV5-1	TRBJ2-2	-	ASSLVGTYSSVTGELF
TRBV2	TRBJ1-1	-	ASLGYTGPGTEAF
TRBV4-3	TRBJ2-5	TRBD2	ASSQGGLAGETQY
TRBV20-1	TRBJ1-1	TRBD1	SARDGTVHTEAF
TRBV28	TRBJ2-7	-	ASSLQAGPYEQY
TRBV12-3/TRBV12-4	TRBJ2-3	-	ASSSPADSTDTQY
TRBV4-2	TRBJ2-1	TRBD2	ASSQPGTSGASYNEQF
TRBV5-8	TRBJ1-4	TRBD1	ASSLGLRLYRGPDEKLF
TRBV4-1	TRBJ2-7	-	ASSQDGTGSYEQY
TRBV12-3/TRBV12-4	TRBJ1-2	-	ASSLGPAEDGYT
TRBV4-1	TRBJ2-1	-	ASSHHANEQF
TRBV12-3/TRBV12-4	TRBJ1-5	-	ASRRQNQPQH
TRBV12-3/TRBV12-4	TRBJ1-3	-	ASSPQAKVPSGNTIY
TRBV5-1	TRBJ2-3	TRBD1	ASSLGRTGGRIGTDTQY
TRBV5-1	TRBJ2-1	-	ASSFSGGAYNEQF
TRBV12-3/TRBV12-4	TRBJ2-5	TRBD1	ASNTGTGVKETQY
TRBV12-3/TRBV12-4	TRBJ2-3	-	ASNLDTGDTQY
TRBV12-3/TRBV12-4	TRBJ2-5	-	ASSFWEGPETQY
TRBV30	TRBJ2-7	TRBD1	AWSPKTGTYEQY
TRBV6-5	TRBJ2-3	TRBD2	ASSAGLAGGKDTQY
TRBV30	TRBJ2-7	TRBD2	AWSDPGLAGVPGDEQY
TRBV24-1	TRBJ2-3	TRBD2	ATSDFSGGYTDTQY
TRBV12-3/TRBV12-4	TRBJ2-7	TRBD1	ASSGGQGGYEQY
TRBV24-1	TRBJ2-1	-	ATSEPRQSRNEQF
TRBV24-1	TRBJ2-3	-	ATSGGREDENTQF
TRBV24-1	TRBJ1-4	TRBD1	ATSDPGQGLANEKLF
TRBV18	TRBJ2-7	TRBD2	ASSPWGGHHEQY
TRBV20-1	TRBJ2-4	-	SARDLLGIQY
TRBV2	TRBJ1-1	TRBD1	ASSLWTGKNTEAF
TRBV10-3	TRBJ2-5	-	AISAGVAYQETQY
TRBV20-1	TRBJ1-1	-	SAIDVQGEAEAF
TRBV24-1	TRBJ1-1	TRBD1	ATSDTGGANTEAF
TRBV6-5	TRBJ2-7	TRBD2	ASSRGLAGTYEQY
TRBV6-5	TRBJ2-7	TRBD2	ASSEGLAGYEQY
TRBV6-1	TRBJ2-3	-	ASSEPVGPTTDTQY
TRBV18	TRBJ2-7	TRBD1	ASSPGTGSLYEQY
TRBV24-1	TRBJ2-6	TRBD1	ATSDPPGGDGANVLT
TRBV29-1	TRBJ1-5	-	SVLQGNQPQH
TRBV30	TRBJ1-1	-	AWNQGTMNTEAF
TRBV10-3	TRBJ1-1	TRBD1	AISVRGGTEAF
TRBV12-3/TRBV12-4	TRBJ1-5	-	ASSWGDNQPQH
TRBV9	TRBJ1-5	-	ASSGGANQPQH
TRBV5-5	TRBJ2-2	-	ASSLRGSNTGELF
TRBV27	TRBJ1-6	-	ASSLYPGNWLL
TRBV4-1	TRBJ1-1	-	ASSQDRVYAF
TRBV6-1	TRBJ2-3	-	ASSGLYRGRGSTDTQY
TRBV12-3/TRBV12-4	TRBJ2-5	-	ASSWDPRGGTQY
TRBV7-9	TRBJ1-2	-	ASTSKEGHLVYGYT
TRBV12-3/TRBV12-4	TRBJ1-1	-	ASRQQQGNTEAF
TRBV7-7	TRBJ2-5	TRBD2	AVTSGSQGETQY
TRBV30	TRBJ2-7	TRBD1	AWSIGQGSYEQY